The 28 T cell receptor beta chains presented below share a single source sample, sequenced in a study of shared T cell receptors in the human thymus. Measured with immunoSEQ multiplex PCR; TCRdb has only the in-frame clones, and not every one. Of approximately 580,000 clones detected, 75% to 80% appear once; the ten largest clones hold roughly 0.013%. This same sample was also taken into another study, of human thymus T cells.

The sample taken for sequencing was thymocytes. These receptors were taken from a boy younger than two with a congenital heart defect.

The chain joins TRBV13 to TRBJ2-7, with 8 bases identical to TRBD1. This CDR3 has 13 residues. V shed 7 bases, J shed 6 bases, and the junction held 8 bases outside the gene matches. In germline, CDR1 is PRHDT, CDR2 FYEKMQ (reference sequence). CDR3 sequence: CASNRQGSTEQYF. The CDR3 coding sequence is TGTGCCAGCAACCGACAGGGGTCAACCGAGCAGTACTTC.

In this sample, this clone turned up once. The chain combines TRBV20-1 with TRBJ1-1; a possible D gene is TRBD1 (5 bases). V lost 5 bases, J lost 8 bases, and 12 bases lay in between. This CDR3 has 11 amino acids. Germline CDR1 reads DFQATT; CDR2 reads SNEGSKA (reference sequence). The CDR3: CSAGRRVEAFF. The CDR3 region has the DNA TGCAGTGCTGGGCGCAGGGTGGAAGCTTTCTTT.

The sample holds a few counts of this clone. V and J are TRBV5-6 and TRBJ1-2; no firm D call. Germline V CDR1 and CDR2: SGHDT, YYEEEE. Trimming removed 3 bases at V and 4 bases at J, with 10 bases between. This CDR3 spans 13 amino acids. In DNA, the CDR3 is TGTGCCAGCAGCTCTCCGGGTCCCTATGGCTACACCTTC. Translating it yields CASSSPGPYGYTF.

The rearrangement uses TRBV6-6 and TRBJ2-7, with 7 bases identical to TRBD2. The junction had 9 bases not matched to a gene; V was cut back by 2 bases and J by 2 bases. The CDR3 contains 16 residues. Per germline, CDR1 MNHNY and CDR2 SVGAGI (reference sequence). CDR3 coding DNA: TGTGCCAGCAGTTACCCGACACGACGGGGGGCCTACGAGCAGTACTTC. Encoded protein: CASSYPTRRGAYEQYF.

The CDR3 DNA reads TGTGCCAGCAGATACTCTAGCGGGGCAACCCAGTACTTC. It translates to CASRYSSGATQYF. The rearrangement links TRBV5-4 to TRBJ2-5, with 9 bases fitting TRBD2. J lost 8 bases, V lost 5 bases, and 7 bases had no gene match. Germline CDR1 is SGHNT and CDR2 is YYREEE (reference sequence). The CDR3 covers 13 residues.

This clone was observed a handful of times. This chain uses TRBV11-2 with TRBJ2-7; 16 positions agree with TRBD2. With 5 bases clipped from V and 5 bases from J, the junction kept 6 bases outside the gene matches. The CDR3 is 16 residues long. CDR1 is SGHAT and CDR2 is FQNNGV in the germline V gene. The CDR3 protein is CASSPGLAGGPHEQYF. The DNA of the CDR3 is TGTGCCAGCAGCCCGGGACTAGCGGGAGGGCCGCACGAGCAGTACTTC.

The V and J genes are TRBV4-1 and TRBJ1-5; TRBD1 might be the D (6 bases). The V end was cut by 1 base, the J end by 4 bases, with 8 bases between. This CDR3 spans 14 amino acids. Germline V gene sequence: CDR1 MGHRA, CDR2 YSYEKL. CDR3 in amino acids: CASSQVRGNQPQHF. The CDR3 DNA reads as TGCGCCAGCAGCCAAGTTAGGGGGAATCAGCCCCAGCATTTT.

V usage is TRBV30 and J usage is TRBJ2-7; a possible D gene is TRBD1 (7 bases). From germline, CDR1 is GTSNPN and CDR2 SVGIG (reference sequence). The CDR3 runs to 13 residues. In DNA form, the CDR3 reads TGTGCTATAATCAGGGGGGACTCCTACGAGCAGTACTTC. It specifies CAIIRGDSYEQYF.

This chain links TRBV10-3 with TRBJ2-2; tentative D call: TRBD2 (6 bases). V was clipped by 6 bases and J by 1 base, with 12 bases between them. CDR3 size: 15 residues. The germline V gene has CDR1 ENHRY and CDR2 SYGVKD. The CDR3 reads CAISPGLVNTGELFF. CDR3 nucleotides: TGTGCCATCAGCCCGGGACTGGTGAACACCGGGGAGCTGTTTTTT.

V and J are TRBV4-2 and TRBJ2-2; a possible D gene is TRBD2 (6 bases). Per the germline V gene, CDR1 is LGHNA and CDR2 is YNFKEQ. Trimming took 0 bases from V and 5 from J, leaving 13 bases between them. This CDR3 spans 16 amino acids. The CDR3 sequence: CASSQELAGGTGELFF. CDR3 sequence (DNA): TGTGCCAGCAGCCAAGAGCTAGCCGGAGGGACCGGGGAGCTGTTTTTT.

The gene calls are TRBV28 and TRBJ1-2, with a tentative D call TRBD1 (5 bases). This CDR3 has 13 amino acids. V was shortened by 7 bases and J by 7 bases, with 16 bases between the two germline ends. Germline lookup yields CDR1 MDHEN and CDR2 SYDVKM. CDR3 in amino acids: CASTLEGKGGYTF. CDR3 nucleotide sequence: TGTGCCAGCACCTTGGAGGGGAAGGGTGGCTACACCTTC.

V usage is TRBV30 and J usage is TRBJ2-7, with 7 bases matching TRBD2. V gave up 0 bases and J gave up 4 bases; unmatched junction bases: 6. In germline, CDR1 is GTSNPN, CDR2 SVGIG (reference sequence). The CDR3 length is 14 residues. The CDR3 spells CAWSVAAGLYEQYF. CDR3 bases: TGTGCCTGGAGTGTAGCGGCGGGACTATACGAGCAGTACTTC. Supplemented by reference TRBV30 and TRBJ2-7, the full variable domain reads SQTIHQWPATLVQPVGSPLSLECTVEGTSNPNLYWYRQAAGRGLQLLFYSVGIGQISSEVPQNLSASRPQDRQFILSSKKLLLSDSGFYLCAWSVAAGLYEQYFGPGTRLTVT.

The V call is TRBV5-1, the J call TRBJ1-2; 7 nucleotides line up with TRBD1. CDR1 and CDR2 from the germline V gene are SGHRS and YFSETQ. The CDR3 runs 13 residues. The J segment lost 4 bases and the V segment lost 4 bases, leaving 4 bases of the junction unmatched. Here the CDR3 reads CASSTRDSYGYTF. The CDR3 DNA sequence: TGCGCCAGCAGCACCCGGGACAGCTATGGCTACACCTTC.

This clone was seen only a few times. The chain employs TRBV29-1 and TRBJ1-3; D is unclear. Between the trimmed V and J ends, which lost 3 bases and 8 bases, there was a span of 8 bases. Germline loops: CDR1 SQVTM, CDR2 ANQGSEA. The CDR3 has 11 amino acids. The CDR3, as DNA: TGCAGCGTTGAGTCGCGAGACACCATATATTTT. Protein product: CSVESRDTIYF.

The J gene is TRBJ2-1, the V gene TRBV5-1; no definite D call. CDR1 and CDR2 from the germline V gene are SGHRS and YFSETQ. Deletions cut 7 bases from V and 7 bases from J, with 27 bases between. The CDR3 has 17 amino acids. The CDR3 reads CASEIGCEASMRNEQFF. The CDR3, as DNA: TGCGCCAGCGAGATAGGTTGTGAGGCGTCGATGAGGAATGAGCAGTTCTTC.

The V and J genes are TRBV27 and TRBJ1-2, with a tentative D call TRBD1 (6 bases). Trimming removed 8 bases from V and 7 bases from J, with 17 bases in between. The CDR3 covers 13 residues. The germline CDR1 and CDR2 sequences are MNHEY and SMNVEV (reference sequence). The CDR3 reads CASGSAGVGGYTF. The CDR3 region has the DNA TGTGCCAGCGGCTCCGCAGGGGTGGGTGGCTACACCTTC.

V and J are TRBV2 and TRBJ2-1, with 12 bases identical to TRBD1. After removal of 6 bases from V and 5 bases from J, the junction contained 11 bases not matched to a gene. The CDR3 length is 17 residues. Per germline, CDR1 SNHLY and CDR2 FYNNEI. In DNA, the CDR3 is TGTGCCAGCAGCGACGGGACAGGGGGCAGGACGAACAATGAGCAGTTCTTC. Translation: CASSDGTGGRTNNEQFF.

The genes are TRBV2 and TRBJ2-7, with a possible D match to TRBD2 (5 bases). V lost 2 bases and J 1 base, leaving 21 bases between the germline ends. Germline assignment: CDR1 SNHLY and CDR2 FYNNEI. The CDR3 runs to 18 residues. The CDR3 region has the DNA TGTGCCAGCAGTGAAACGCGGGCCGCCCTTACGAGGTCCTACGAGCAGTACTTC. Protein: CASSETRAALTRSYEQYF.

The rearrangement links TRBV6-5 to TRBJ2-1; 10 nucleotides agree with TRBD2. The CDR3 consists of 16 residues. Germline lookup yields CDR1 MNHEY and CDR2 SVGAGI. The J segment lost 4 bases and the V segment lost 2 bases, leaving 5 bases of the junction unmatched. In nucleotides, the CDR3 is TGTGCCAGCAGTTACAGGACTAGCGGAATATACAATGAGCAGTTCTTC. It specifies CASSYRTSGIYNEQFF.

This chain links TRBV7-9 with TRBJ1-5; D remains unclear. Trimming took off 8 bases at V and 2 bases at J, with 10 bases between the two ends. Germline lookup yields CDR1 SEHNR and CDR2 FQNEAQ (reference sequence). The CDR3 consists of 13 residues. CDR3 sequence: CASGPGGNQPQHF. CDR3 bases: TGTGCCAGCGGGCCCGGGGGCAATCAGCCCCAGCATTTT. The variable domain in full, with the rest retrieved from reference TRBV7-9 and TRBJ1-5, is DTGVSQNPRHKITKRGQNVTFRCDPISEHNRLYWYRQTLGQGPEFLTYFQNEAQLEKSRLLSDRFSAERPKGSFSTLEIQRTEQGDSAMYLCASGPGGNQPQHFGDGTRLSIL.

CDR3 residues: CASSALPGWDNEKLFF. The CDR3 coding sequence is TGTGCCAGCAGTGCTCTTCCAGGGTGGGATAATGAAAAACTGTTTTTT. The V and J genes are TRBV25-1 and TRBJ1-4; D possibly corresponds to TRBD1 (5 bases). CDR1 is MGHDK, CDR2 SYGVNS, per germline. Trimming stripped 4 bases from V and 4 bases from J, with 16 bases between. There are 16 residues in the CDR3.

The CDR3 DNA sequence: TGCGCCAGCAGCGCACTAGCGGACTACAATGAGCAGTTCTTC. Its protein is CASSALADYNEQFF. This rearrangement joins TRBV5-1 to TRBJ2-1; 8 bases match TRBD2. Looked up from germline, CDR1 is SGHRS and CDR2 is YFSETQ. With 4 bases clipped from V and 3 bases from J, the junction kept 3 bases outside the gene matches. The CDR3 is made up of 14 amino acids.

DNA for the CDR3: TGTGCCAGCAGTGAACAACTGGACACCCAAGAGACCCAGTACTTC. Encoded protein: CASSEQLDTQETQYF. The rearrangement uses TRBV6-1 and TRBJ2-5; possible D gene TRBD1, 5 bases. CDR3 size: 15 residues. Trimming stripped 2 bases from V and 1 base from J, with 11 bases between. Germline CDR1 reads MNHNS; CDR2 reads SASEGT.

The chain recombines TRBV4-2 with TRBJ2-1, with a possible D match to TRBD2 (6 bases). The V end lost 0 bases, the J end lost 3 bases, and 18 bases lay between the germline ends. The CDR3 consists of 18 residues. Germline CDR1 and CDR2: LGHNA and YNFKEQ. CDR3 DNA sequence: TGTGCCAGCAGCCAAGAGCGTCCGGGGGAGAGGGACTACAATGAGCAGTTCTTC. It is translated as CASSQERPGERDYNEQFF.

This rearrangement joins TRBV5-4 to TRBJ2-6; TRBD1 might be the D (5 bases). Germline CDR1 SGHNT, CDR2 YYREEE (reference sequence). Trimming removed 0 bases from V and 0 bases from J, with 13 bases in between. The CDR3 runs to 18 residues. The CDR3 loop reads CASSLGRATLSGANVLTF. CDR3 DNA: TGTGCCAGCAGCTTGGGCAGGGCTACCCTCTCTGGGGCCAACGTCCTGACTTTC.

This chain joins TRBV29-1 and TRBJ1-1, with a weak D call TRBD1 (6 bases). Between the trimmed V and J ends, which lost 3 bases and 5 bases, there was a span of 13 bases. Per the germline V gene, CDR1 is SQVTM and CDR2 is ANQGSEA. CDR3 length equals 13 residues. The CDR3 coding sequence is TGCAGCGTTGACAGGGTAGGGGGAACTGAAGCTTTCTTT. It specifies CSVDRVGGTEAFF.

The V call is TRBV5-4, the J call TRBJ2-2, with D possibly being TRBD1 (6 bases). V lost 2 bases to trimming and J lost 1 base, with 9 bases between them. From germline, CDR1 is SGHNT and CDR2 YYREEE (reference sequence). The CDR3 is 15 residues long. CDR3: CASSLLTGNTGELFF. The CDR3 DNA sequence: TGTGCCAGCAGCTTACTGACAGGGAACACCGGGGAGCTGTTTTTT. Full variable domain (rest looked up from reference TRBV5-4 and TRBJ2-2): ETGVTQSPTHLIKTRGQQVTLRCSSQSGHNTVSWYQQALGQGPQFIFQYYREEENGRGNFPPRFSGLQFPNYSSELNVNALELDDSALYLCASSLLTGNTGELFFGEGSRLTVL.

This sequence joins TRBV7-4 and TRBJ1-1, with a possible D match to TRBD1 (6 bases). Germline V gene lookup returns CDR1 SGHVT and CDR2 SQSDAQ. This CDR3 is built from 13 residues. The V gene lost 7 bases and the J gene lost 0 bases, with 9 bases spanning the gap. The CDR3 bases are TGTGCCAGCACAGGGGATATGAACACTGAAGCTTTCTTT. Its translation: CASTGDMNTEAFF.